This T cell receptor beta chain was sequenced for a study of regulatory T cells in long-lasting Graves disease. HTBI primers from iRepertoire and Arm-PCR of CDR3 regions yielded the TCR beta libraries. TCRdb re-called the multiplex PCR reads through MiXCR, storing one row per CDR3 protein. The sample lists some 340,000 distinct CDR3 sequences; approximately 25% were seen once. This clonotype was detected many times. Time point: persistent/refractory GD, antithyroid drugs over 5 years with positive TRAb. Isolated PBMC RNA provided the starting material for the TCR library. Sample: peripheral blood mononuclear cells (PBMCs), taken when the disease was refractory, from a patient treated with antithyroid drugs. The sequence came from a middle-aged woman with Graves disease.

CDR3 coding DNA: TGCAGTGCTAGACGCGGAACCTACGAGCAGTACTTC. It yields the protein CSARRGTYEQYF. This rearrangement joins TRBV20-1 to TRBJ2-7, with D unclear. Germline V gene data show CDR1 as DFQATT and CDR2 as SNEGSKA (reference sequence). The CDR3 runs 12 residues. V was cut by 2 bases and J by 2 bases, with 7 bases left in between.